Below are 27 T cell receptor beta chains sequenced from a single sample in a study of T cell clonotyping in hematopoietic cell transplantation. The repertoire was sequenced with immunoSEQ multiplex PCR; TCRdb's copy has only in-frame clones and lacks some. The table lists around 4,800 clones, around 19% of them singletons, with roughly a fifth in the top ten. The specimen was PBMCs, collected 180 days after allogeneic stem cell transplant. These TCRs come from a male patient younger than 35 who had an allogeneic stem cell transplant, so the T cells may come from the graft donor. Some clones in this sample may be carry-over from other donors' samples.

The table lists this clone with a few counts. The chain is built from TRBV30 and TRBJ1-4; a weak D match, TRBD1 (6 bases). Deletions cut 4 bases from V and 3 bases from J, with 9 bases between. The CDR3 sequence is 13 residues long. Germline values: CDR1 GTSNPN, CDR2 SVGIG (reference sequence). For the CDR3, the DNA is TGTGCCTGGAACGGACAGTCTAATGAAAAACTGTTTTTT. It yields the protein CAWNGQSNEKLFF.

The V call is TRBV4-1, the J call TRBJ1-5; D not resolved. Trimming removed 4 bases from V and 1 base from J, with 11 bases in between. This CDR3 spans 15 amino acids. CDR1 is MGHRA and CDR2 is YSYEKL in the germline V gene. This CDR3 is CASSRGLLSNQPQHF. In nucleotides, the CDR3 is TGCGCCAGCAGCCGTGGCCTCTTAAGCAATCAGCCCCAGCATTTT.

The J gene is TRBJ1-2, the V gene TRBV25-1; D unresolved. CDR1 MGHDK and CDR2 SYGVNS come from the germline V gene. Trimming shortened V by 4 bases and J by 4 bases, and 4 bases separated the two germline ends. This CDR3 has 11 amino acids. DNA of the CDR3: TGTGCCAGCAGTGTCGGCTATGGCTACACCTTC. Its translation is CASSVGYGYTF.

This CDR3 is CAWALGTNQPQHF. The CDR3 nucleotides are TGTGCCTGGGCCCTAGGCACAAATCAGCCCCAGCATTTT. V usage is TRBV30 and J usage is TRBJ1-5; no definite D call. Germline loops: CDR1 GTSNPN, CDR2 SVGIG (reference sequence). This CDR3 contains 13 residues. The V end was cut by 5 bases, the J end by 4 bases, with 12 bases between. Looking up the rest from reference TRBV30 and TRBJ1-5 gives the full variable domain: SQTIHQWPATLVQPVGSPLSLECTVEGTSNPNLYWYRQAAGRGLQLLFYSVGIGQISSEVPQNLSASRPQDRQFILSSKKLLLSDSGFYLCAWALGTNQPQHFGDGTRLSIL.

This clone was seen only a few times. The rearrangement joins TRBV5-6 to TRBJ2-1, with a tentative D call TRBD2 (5 bases). The CDR3 runs 13 residues. Germline CDR1 SGHDT, CDR2 YYEEEE. V lost 2 bases and J lost 3, with 6 bases in between. Here the CDR3 reads CASSFGIYNEQFF. CDR3 nucleotides: TGTGCCAGCAGCTTCGGGATCTACAATGAGCAGTTCTTC.

This clone is termed medium-sized. This rearrangement joins TRBV9 to TRBJ2-5; 12 nucleotides match TRBD2. Germline V CDR1 and CDR2: SGDLS, YYNGEE. The V gene end was trimmed by 3 bases and the J gene end by 5 bases; junction bases not matched to a gene: 5. The CDR3 consists of 15 residues. For the CDR3, the DNA is TGTGCCAGCAGCGCTAGCGGGAGGGCTTGGGAGACCCAGTACTTC. Translated, it gives CASSASGRAWETQYF.

The rearrangement uses TRBV9 and TRBJ2-3; TRBD2 might be the D (6 bases). Germline lookup yields CDR1 SGDLS and CDR2 YYNGEE. Trimming stripped 0 bases from V and 0 bases from J, with 11 bases between. The CDR3 loop spans 16 amino acids. Written as DNA, the CDR3 is TGTGCCAGCAGCGTAGGCGGAGGGATTAGCACAGATACGCAGTATTTT. It yields the protein CASSVGGGISTDTQYF.

The chain uses TRBV7-6 and TRBJ2-7; 11 bases fit TRBD1. This CDR3 region has 16 residues. CDR1 SGHVS and CDR2 FNYEAQ come from the germline V gene. Trimming at V came to 1 base and at J to 4 bases, leaving 6 bases not matched to a gene. CDR3 nucleotide sequence: TGTGCCAGCAGCTTAGAGGACCGGGACAGGGGGTACGAGCAGTACTTC. Its translation: CASSLEDRDRGYEQYF.

The CDR3 here is CAWSDTGTGLEQYF. The CDR3 region has the DNA TGTGCCTGGAGTGATACCGGGACAGGACTCGAGCAGTACTTC. This sequence joins TRBV30 and TRBJ2-7, with 8 bases fitting TRBD1. The CDR3 has 14 residues. The junction had 8 bases not matched to a gene; V was cut back by 1 base and J by 6 bases. The germline gives CDR1 GTSNPN, CDR2 SVGIG (reference sequence).

The gene calls are TRBV30 and TRBJ1-2; tentative D call: TRBD1 (5 bases). Trimming removed 1 base at V and 4 bases at J, with 7 bases between. Germline V gives CDR1 GTSNPN, CDR2 SVGIG (reference sequence). The CDR3 is 12 residues long. CDR3 coding DNA: TGTGCCTGGAGTGAAGGGGTCTATGGCTACACCTTC. Translating it yields CAWSEGVYGYTF. The full variable domain, its missing parts supplied by reference TRBV30 and TRBJ1-2, is SQTIHQWPATLVQPVGSPLSLECTVEGTSNPNLYWYRQAAGRGLQLLFYSVGIGQISSEVPQNLSASRPQDRQFILSSKKLLLSDSGFYLCAWSEGVYGYTFGSGTRLTVV.

The table lists this clone with a few counts. This rearrangement joins TRBV27 to TRBJ1-6; D call uncertain. Trimming cost V 6 bases and J 7 bases, with 10 bases left between them. This CDR3 spans 13 amino acids. From germline, CDR1 is MNHEY and CDR2 SMNVEV (reference sequence). The CDR3 bases are TGTGCCAGCAGCGGCTTCCGAAATTCACCCCTCCACTTT. Protein product: CASSGFRNSPLHF.

The J gene is TRBJ1-3, the V gene TRBV30, with unresolved D. V dropped 0 bases and J dropped 3 bases, with 12 bases sitting between them. This CDR3 region has 15 residues. Germline-derived CDR1 and CDR2 are GTSNPN and SVGIG (reference sequence). The CDR3 sequence is CAWSVPRGGGNTIYF. DNA for the CDR3: TGTGCCTGGAGTGTACCTCGAGGAGGTGGAAACACCATATATTTT.

The V gene is TRBV30, the J gene TRBJ1-4; weak D call: TRBD1 (6 bases). Germline CDR1 reads GTSNPN; CDR2 reads SVGIG (reference sequence). The CDR3 totals 14 residues. Trimming took off 2 bases at V and 8 bases at J, with 15 bases between the two ends. CDR3 loop: CAWSTVGGREKLFF. In DNA form, the CDR3 reads TGTGCCTGGAGTACAGTGGGGGGCCGAGAAAAACTGTTTTTT.

This clone was counted only a few times. The V call is TRBV6-5, the J call TRBJ2-5; 9 bases are a match to TRBD2. The CDR3 sequence is 15 residues long. Trimming removed 2 bases from V and 4 bases from J; junction bases left unmatched: 5. The germline gives CDR1 MNHEY, CDR2 SVGAGI. CDR3 region: CASSYGASGAETQYF. Written as DNA, the CDR3 is TGTGCCAGCAGTTACGGGGCTAGCGGGGCAGAGACCCAGTACTTC.

This chain uses TRBV30 with TRBJ2-7; a weak D match, TRBD2 (6 bases). CDR1 is GTSNPN, CDR2 SVGIG, per germline (reference sequence). The CDR3 has 13 residues. V was shortened by 3 bases and J by 9 bases, with 18 bases between the two germline ends. CDR3 coding DNA: TGTGCCTGGAGGGGACTGACCCAGGTCTTGCAGTACTTC. Residues: CAWRGLTQVLQYF.

In this sample, this clone is large. The chain carries TRBV6-5 and TRBJ1-2, with a tentative D call TRBD1 (6 bases). The CDR3 has 12 amino acids. V dropped 2 bases and J dropped 10 bases, with 11 bases sitting between them. The V gene's germline CDR1 is MNHEY and CDR2 SVGAGI. DNA of the CDR3: TGTGCCAGCAGTTACGCAGGGGCGGTCTACACCTTC. This sequence encodes CASSYAGAVYTF.

This chain uses TRBV28 with TRBJ1-4; D unclear. Per germline, CDR1 MDHEN and CDR2 SYDVKM. V lost 2 bases to trimming and J lost 7 bases, with 8 bases between them. The CDR3 has 13 residues. This CDR3 reads CASSLVDVEKLFF. For the CDR3, the DNA is TGTGCCAGCAGTTTAGTTGACGTTGAAAAACTGTTTTTT.

This rearrangement joins TRBV30 to TRBJ1-4, with D hard to call. The CDR3 sequence is 13 residues long. Germline loops: CDR1 GTSNPN, CDR2 SVGIG (reference sequence). Trimming removed 2 bases from V and 6 bases from J, with 10 bases in between. The CDR3 nucleotides are TGTGCCTGGAGTCTCAGTAGGGATGAAAAACTGTTTTTT. This translates into CAWSLSRDEKLFF.

This clone has just a few counts. The gene calls are TRBV30 and TRBJ1-1; D gene unclear. The germline V gene has CDR1 GTSNPN and CDR2 SVGIG (reference sequence). The V gene lost 2 bases and the J gene lost 6 bases, with 7 bases spanning the gap. The CDR3 totals 11 residues. The CDR3: CAWSRESEAFF. The CDR3 nucleotides are TGTGCCTGGAGTCGGGAATCTGAAGCTTTCTTT.

In nucleotides, the CDR3 is TGTGCCTGGAGTGTACTGACCGCTGGTAGCAATCAGCCCCAGCATTTT. Translating gives CAWSVLTAGSNQPQHF. The chain couples TRBV30 to TRBJ1-5; D remains unclear. Germline V lookup: CDR1 GTSNPN, CDR2 SVGIG (reference sequence). Trimming pared 0 bases from V and 0 bases from J, leaving 12 bases between. CDR3 size: 16 residues.

The V and J genes are TRBV25-1 and TRBJ1-2, with 8 nucleotides matching TRBD1. CDR3 length: 14 residues. V lost 6 bases to trimming and J lost 4 bases; unmatched junction nucleotides: 7. Germline V CDR1 and CDR2: MGHDK, SYGVNS. In DNA form, the CDR3 reads TGTGCCAGCAGCCCCGGGACAGGCCTCTATGGCTACACCTTC. The encoded protein is CASSPGTGLYGYTF.

The CDR3 loop is CASSEDRDYEQYF. The CDR3 bases are TGTGCCAGCAGTGAAGACAGAGACTACGAGCAGTACTTC. V and J are TRBV2 and TRBJ2-7; D gene ambiguous. Trimming cost V 1 base and J 3 bases, with 7 bases left between them. The length of the CDR3 is 13 residues. Germline CDR1 reads SNHLY; CDR2 reads FYNNEI. Using reference TRBV2 and TRBJ2-7 for the parts outside the CDR3, the full variable domain is EPEVTQTPSHQVTQMGQEVILRCVPISNHLYFYWYRQILGQKVEFLVSFYNNEISEKSEIFDDQFSVERPDGSNFTLKIRSTKLEDSAMYFCASSEDRDYEQYFGPGTRLTVT.

A few counts support this clone. This chain connects TRBV25-1 to TRBJ2-2, with TRBD1 as a possible D gene (5 bases). Germline values: CDR1 MGHDK, CDR2 SYGVNS. This CDR3 region has 13 residues. Trimming removed 3 bases at V and 6 bases at J, with 8 bases between. This CDR3 is CASSDKGPGELFF. In DNA form, the CDR3 reads TGTGCCAGCAGTGATAAGGGGCCCGGGGAGCTGTTTTTT.

This clone was observed a few times. The rearrangement uses TRBV25-1 and TRBJ2-7, with D perhaps TRBD1 (6 bases). The length of the CDR3 is 13 residues. V lost 4 bases and J lost 2, with 9 bases in between. The germline V gene encodes CDR1 MGHDK and CDR2 SYGVNS. The CDR3, as DNA: TGTGCCAGCAGTGTACAGGGTACCTACGAGCAGTACTTC. As protein: CASSVQGTYEQYF.

The chain joins TRBV30 to TRBJ1-5; no firm D call. This CDR3 spans 13 amino acids. Germline-derived CDR1 and CDR2 are GTSNPN and SVGIG (reference sequence). Deletions cut 1 base from V and 4 bases from J, with 8 bases between. This CDR3 is CAWSARVNQPQHF. DNA of the CDR3: TGTGCCTGGAGTGCACGGGTTAATCAGCCCCAGCATTTT.

The chain employs TRBV28 and TRBJ2-5; D remains ambiguous. CDR3 length equals 14 residues. Germline V gives CDR1 MDHEN, CDR2 SYDVKM. V dropped 6 bases and J dropped 2 bases, with 13 bases sitting between them. The CDR3 region is CASSPPGDQETQYF. The CDR3 DNA sequence: TGTGCCAGCAGCCCCCCTGGGGATCAAGAGACCCAGTACTTC.

The table lists this clone with a few counts. V usage is TRBV7-9 and J usage is TRBJ1-2; unclear D gene. V shed 1 base and J shed 3 bases, with 9 bases lying between them. CDR3 length: 14 residues. Germline V gene data show CDR1 as SEHNR and CDR2 as FQNEAQ (reference sequence). The CDR3 loop is CASSLEEHDYGYTF. DNA for the CDR3: TGTGCCAGCAGCTTAGAGGAACATGACTATGGCTACACCTTC.